This TCR beta chain was identified during a study of shared clonotypes between healthy human individuals. Study-level information: The study used three CD4 naive, three CD4 memory, two CD8 naive and one CD8 memory plate per donor.

Sorted subsets were amplified in replicate PCRs using around 220 ng DNA, roughly 30,000 T cell genomes. Generated by immunoSEQ multiplex PCR, the TCRdb table keeps only in-frame clones and is missing some. The sample carries approximately 320,000 clones, 87% recorded once. CD8 memory merged CD45RO+ with CCR7-negative CD45RA+ TemRA cells. After removal of 4 bases from V and 7 bases from J, the junction contained 5 bases not matched to a gene. Germline CDR1 is PRHDT and CDR2 is FYEKMQ (reference sequence). This CDR3 is 15 amino acids long. Sequencing was performed on memory CD8+ T cells sorted from blood. Subset indicated: CD45RO+ cells pooled with CCR7-negative TemRA cells. The chain is built from TRBV13 and TRBJ2-1, with TRBD1 matching 12 bases. This sequence originates from a man between 18 and 35 years old in good health. The CDR3 DNA is TGTGCCAGCAGCTCGGGACAGGGGGCGCGTAATGAGCAGTTCTTC. Its translation is CASSSGQGARNEQFF.